This T cell receptor (beta chain) was profiled in a study of CD8+ T cells in alopecia areata. RNA, once extracted, was reverse transcribed into cDNA for use as the sequencing template. Assay used: immunoSEQ multiplex PCR; TCRdb lists only in-frame clones, some missing. Of approximately 170,000 clones in the sample, 60% to 70% are singletons; the top ten hold less than 0.8%. The treatment: oral pan-JAK inhibitor, 5-10 mg twice daily. Notes on the study in general: For patients receiving tofacitinib, scalp clonality and expanded CD8+ clones among the top 100 significantly decreased.

Germline lookup yields CDR1 MGHRA and CDR2 YSYEKL. V lost 3 bases to trimming and J lost 5 bases, with 13 bases between them. The CDR3 is 15 residues long. On this clone: Its antigen is not known.

Here the sequenced sample was CD4+ T cells sorted from blood, taken at week 4, from a patient treated with tofacitinib. This sequence joins TRBV4-1 and TRBJ2-2, with a weak D call TRBD1 (6 bases). This receptor was obtained from a human donor with alopecia areata. As DNA, the CDR3 is TGCGCCAGCAGCCACCCAGACAGGCGAACCGGGGAGCTGTTTTTT. This sequence encodes CASSHPDRRTGELFF.